The 9 T cell receptor beta chains given below trace back to one sample, sequenced in a study of spatial heterogeneity in lung cancer. MiXCR was run by TCRdb on the 5' RACE reads, yielding one entry per CDR3 protein. Altogether tens of thousands of distinct CDR3 sequences are present, about 9.5% being singletons, with the ten largest covering approximately 2%. The time point was: blood at routine non-recurrence follow-up after resection. The starting material was PBMCs, obtained at follow-up. All receptors derive from a female donor with early-stage non-small cell lung cancer.

This clonotype was counted ten times or more. The rearrangement uses TRBV5-1 and TRBJ1-5; 8 bases align to TRBD1. The CDR3 covers 14 residues. Trimming cost V 4 bases and J 6 bases; bases outside gene matches: 6. The germline V gene encodes CDR1 SGHRS and CDR2 YFSETQ. The CDR3 coding sequence is TGCGCCAGCAGCCCAGGACAGGGTAGTCAGCCCCAGCATTTT. Translation gives CASSPGQGSQPQHF.

The V call is TRBV19, the J call TRBJ1-5, with a possible D match to TRBD1 (6 bases). Germline CDR1 is LNHDA and CDR2 is SQIVND (reference sequence). The CDR3 is 15 residues long. The V end lost 7 bases, the J end lost 7 bases, and 20 bases lay between the germline ends. The CDR3 region is CASTPSPGERQPQHF. The DNA of the CDR3 is TGTGCCAGTACCCCGTCGCCAGGGGAGAGGCAGCCCCAGCATTTT.

This clonotype was found many times. The chain is built from TRBV7-9 and TRBJ1-5; no definite D call. The CDR3 has 12 residues. The V end was cut by 1 base, the J end by 3 bases, with 1 base between. The germline V gene has CDR1 SEHNR and CDR2 FQNEAQ (reference sequence). The CDR3, as DNA: TGTGCCAGCAGCTTAGTCAATCAGCCCCAGCATTTT. The encoded protein is CASSLVNQPQHF.

This clonotype was counted many times. The gene calls are TRBV20-1 and TRBJ2-5; D remains unclear. The V end was cut by 5 bases, the J end by 2 bases, with 9 bases between. The germline CDR1 and CDR2 sequences are DFQATT and SNEGSKA (reference sequence). The CDR3 contains 12 residues. The CDR3 nucleotides are TGCAGTGCTCTTCTGGGGCAAGAGACCCAGTACTTC. Protein: CSALLGQETQYF.

There are many counts of this clonotype. The chain joins TRBV6-5 to TRBJ2-7, with 8 bases that match TRBD2. Germline assignment: CDR1 MNHEY and CDR2 SVGAGI. This CDR3 region has 14 residues. J gave up 2 bases and V 4 bases, and 4 bases lay outside the gene matches. The CDR3 DNA reads TGTGCCAGCAGTTTAAGCGGGAGTCCCTACGAGCAGTACTTC. Translated, it gives CASSLSGSPYEQYF.

This clonotype was observed many times. CDR3 DNA sequence: TGTGCCAGCTCGCCAGGGGGCGCCAACAATGAGCAGTTCTTC. Translating it yields CASSPGGANNEQFF. The chain joins TRBV18 to TRBJ2-1; 8 positions agree with TRBD1. The trim removed 6 bases at V and 5 bases at J, leaving 6 bases unmatched. Germline values: CDR1 KGHSH, CDR2 LQKENI. CDR3 length: 14 amino acids.

In its sample, this clonotype was seen many times. V and J are TRBV12-5 and TRBJ1-2, with D possibly matching TRBD1 (5 bases). The CDR3 length is 16 residues. In germline, CDR1 is LGHNT, CDR2 FRNRAP. V dropped 1 base and J dropped 4 bases, with 16 bases sitting between them. CDR3 nucleotides: TGTGCTAGTGGTTTGGCCGTTATCGAGGGGTCCTATGGCTACACCTTC. Protein sequence: CASGLAVIEGSYGYTF.

There are many counts of this clonotype. The V gene is TRBV5-1, the J gene TRBJ2-7; 8 bases align to TRBD1. The junction had 5 bases not matched to a gene; V was cut back by 2 bases and J by 7 bases. The CDR3 sequence is 13 residues long. CDR1 and CDR2 (germline): SGHRS, YFSETQ. The CDR3 bases are TGCGCCAGCAGCTTCCAGGGGGCTAGAGAGCAGTACTTC. It yields the protein CASSFQGAREQYF.

This clonotype occurred a few times. V is TRBV15 and J is TRBJ2-5, with D perhaps matching TRBD1 (5 bases). V lost 0 bases to trimming and J lost 2 bases, with 10 bases between them. CDR3 size: 15 residues. The germline V gene has CDR1 LNHNV and CDR2 YYDKDF (reference sequence). The CDR3 nucleotides are TGTGCCACCAGCAGAGAACGGCCAGGGCAAGAGACCCAGTACTTC. Protein: CATSRERPGQETQYF. Complete variable domain (other parts from reference TRBV15 and TRBJ2-5): DAMVIQNPRYQVTQFGKPVTLSCSQTLNHNVMYWYQQKSSQAPKLLFHYYDKDFNNEADTPDNFQSRRPNTSFCFLDIRSPGLGDTAMYLCATSRERPGQETQYFGPGTRLLVL.